This T cell receptor beta chain was sequenced during a study of beta chain features in type 1 diabetes. On the study more broadly: There was similarity between patients and healthy donors in age, gender and cell yields.

In the case of this clone: Its target is not known.

Findings and caveats of the study: Shorter TCRB CDR3s, moderately but significantly so, were found in Type 1 diabetes patients in all four CD4+ subsets. Naive, central memory and Treg TCRB repertoires appeared more alike in patients than in healthy donors. Shorter templates may be favored by PCR, equally so in patients and controls.

Every bit of the isolated RNA underwent reverse transcription, so sequencing read expressed TCRB transcripts. Each sample of naive, central memory or regulatory T cells had, on average, around 4 million reads. Some clones are missing from TCRdb's copy, which holds only in-frame ones; the method was immunoSEQ multiplex PCR. The data contain 400,000 or so clones, around 13% of them singletons. Sequencing was done on a sample of naive CD4+ T cells from blood. The source of this sequence is a woman aged 18-30 years with type 1 diabetes.

As DNA, the CDR3 is TGTGCCTGGAGCGGGGGATTGAACTATGGCTACACCTTC. Encoded protein: CAWSGGLNYGYTF. The chain recombines TRBV30 with TRBJ1-2, with D tentatively TRBD1 (5 bases). The V gene's germline CDR1 is GTSNPN and CDR2 SVGIG (reference sequence). V was trimmed by 3 bases and J by 2 bases, leaving 10 bases between them. The CDR3 has 13 amino acids.